Each of the 16 T cell receptor beta chains below was sequenced from the same sample in a study of T-cell reconstitution after alpha-beta-depleted transplantation in children. Unique molecular identifiers were incorporated into the prepared TCRbeta library. From the PCR reads, TCRdb called clonotypes with MiXCR, one entry per CDR3 protein. The sample records around 500,000 distinct CDR3 sequences, about an eighth being singletons. Sample: PBMCs from the stem cell graft donor, taken from the stem cell graft. The receptors come from a human donor who donated a stem cell graft to a child with combined immunodeficiency.

V usage is TRBV7-6 and J usage is TRBJ1-1; D gene unclear. There are 14 residues in the CDR3. The V gene's germline CDR1 is SGHVS and CDR2 FNYEAQ. Trimming stripped 2 bases from V and 3 bases from J, with 10 bases between. CDR3 nucleotides: TGTGCCAGCAGCTTAAAGGGTAGAGACACTGAAGCTTTCTTT. This encodes CASSLKGRDTEAFF.

This clonotype was seen only a few times. This chain connects TRBV6-2 or TRBV6-3 to TRBJ2-1; D is perhaps TRBD1 (6 bases). The ends were cut back, 7 bases at V and 1 base at J, with 11 bases in the middle. The CDR3 contains 14 residues. Germline lookup yields CDR1 MNHEY and CDR2 SVGEGT. CDR3 residues: CASTTGPSYNEQFF. DNA of the CDR3: TGTGCCAGCACCACAGGGCCTTCCTACAATGAGCAGTTCTTC.

The chain employs TRBV4-3 and TRBJ1-1; D is perhaps TRBD1 (5 bases). The V gene lost 4 bases and the J gene lost 11 bases, with 23 bases spanning the gap. The CDR3 sequence is 15 residues long. Germline V gives CDR1 LGHNA, CDR2 YSLEER. CDR3 region: CASSLQGTGLLLAFF. The CDR3 DNA follows: TGCGCCAGCAGCCTTCAAGGTACGGGGCTCTTACTGGCTTTCTTT.

This clonotype came up many times. The rearrangement uses TRBV5-1 and TRBJ2-6; D is unclear. The CDR3 has 15 amino acids. Germline CDR1 and CDR2: SGHRS and YFSETQ. V lost 5 bases to trimming and J lost 0 bases, with 9 bases between them. The DNA of the CDR3 is TGCGCCAGCAGTTTTACAGCCTCTGGGGCCAACGTCCTGACTTTC. Translated, it gives CASSFTASGANVLTF.

This clonotype was detected only a few times. V usage is TRBV11-2 and J usage is TRBJ2-1; TRBD1 agrees at 8 bases. With V trimmed by 1 base and J by 7 bases, 12 bases remained unmatched. This CDR3 has 17 amino acids. Germline loops: CDR1 SGHAT, CDR2 FQNNGV. The CDR3 coding sequence is TGTGCCAGCAGCTTAGCCATCAGGGGGCGGGGATCAAATGAGCAGTTCTTC. It specifies CASSLAIRGRGSNEQFF.

This clonotype was detected a few times. The J gene is TRBJ2-1, the V gene TRBV20-1; TRBD2 is a possible D gene (6 bases). V was trimmed by 3 bases and J by 7 bases, leaving 19 bases between them. The V gene's germline CDR1 is DFQATT and CDR2 SNEGSKA (reference sequence). The CDR3 covers 15 residues. CDR3 sequence reads: CSASLGLANDNEQFF. CDR3 bases: TGCAGTGCTAGTTTGGGTCTAGCGAACGATAATGAGCAGTTCTTC.

The chain employs TRBV7-9 and TRBJ2-2, with 8 positions matching TRBD2. Germline V gene lookup returns CDR1 SEHNR and CDR2 FQNEAQ (reference sequence). The CDR3 has 20 amino acids. J was trimmed by 4 bases and V by 5 bases; bases with no gene match: 21. The CDR3 is CASSTHGWGLLAGTTGELFF. DNA of the CDR3: TGTGCCAGCAGCACACATGGCTGGGGACTATTAGCGGGGACCACCGGGGAGCTGTTTTTT.

This clonotype turned up a few times. The chain joins TRBV19 to TRBJ2-7; D is possibly TRBD1 or TRBD2 (5 bases each). This CDR3 has 14 amino acids. CDR1 LNHDA and CDR2 SQIVND come from the germline V gene (reference sequence). V was trimmed by 7 bases and J by 3 bases, leaving 16 bases between them. The CDR3 bases are TGTGCCAGTAATGTGGGACCACTAGGCTACGAGCAGTACTTC. Residues: CASNVGPLGYEQYF.

This clonotype was counted ten times or more. The J gene is TRBJ2-1, the V gene TRBV29-1, with a tentative D call TRBD2 (8 bases). V lost 6 bases to trimming and J lost 6 bases, with 15 bases between them. CDR3 size: 13 residues. Germline values: CDR1 SQVTM, CDR2 ANQGSEA. The CDR3 protein is CSVRGGTVNEQFF. The DNA for the CDR3 is TGCAGCGTGCGCGGGGGGACAGTCAATGAGCAGTTCTTC.

This clonotype was recorded a few times. The chain combines TRBV7-8 with TRBJ1-5; TRBD1 aligns across 7 bases. The CDR3 sequence is 14 residues long. Germline CDR1 is SGHVS and CDR2 is FQNEAQ. V trimming: 2 bases; J trimming: 6 bases; junction bases outside the gene matches: 4. CDR3 nucleotides: TGTGCCAGCAGCTTAAACAGGGGTCGTCAGCCCCAGCATTTT. Protein sequence: CASSLNRGRQPQHF.

V usage is TRBV5-1 and J usage is TRBJ2-2; D ambiguous. This CDR3 region has 16 residues. The V gene's germline CDR1 is SGHRS and CDR2 YFSETQ. The germline V and J ends were trimmed by 1 base and 6 bases, with 16 bases remaining between them. This chain's CDR3 is CASSLLGHSGAGELFF. The CDR3 coding sequence is TGCGCCAGCAGCTTGTTAGGCCATTCGGGCGCCGGGGAGCTGTTTTTT.

This clonotype was seen at least ten times. The chain carries TRBV2 and TRBJ2-3; D gene uncertain. Between the trimmed V and J ends, which lost 7 bases and 2 bases, there was a span of 13 bases. The CDR3 runs 14 residues. Germline V gives CDR1 SNHLY, CDR2 FYNNEI. In DNA form, the CDR3 reads TGTGCCAGCATCGGGCCTCCCACCACAGATACGCAGTATTTT. Its translation: CASIGPPTTDTQYF.

The genes are TRBV7-2 and TRBJ2-3, with D perhaps TRBD1 or TRBD2 (5 bases each). The V gene's germline CDR1 is SGHTA and CDR2 FQGNSA. The length of the CDR3 is 16 residues. V lost 5 bases and J 5 bases, leaving 20 bases between the germline ends. CDR3 sequence reads: CASSPDPGPGRDTQYF. The CDR3 region has the DNA TGTGCCAGCAGCCCAGATCCGGGACCGGGGCGAGATACGCAGTATTTT.

The genes are TRBV5-1 and TRBJ2-1; tentatively, D is TRBD2 (6 bases). Per the germline V gene, CDR1 is SGHRS and CDR2 is YFSETQ. The CDR3 extends over 14 amino acids. V was cut by 5 bases and J by 7 bases, with 16 bases left in between. The CDR3 loop is CASSHRGSGNEQFF. CDR3 DNA: TGCGCCAGCAGTCACCGGGGCAGCGGGAATGAGCAGTTCTTC.

This chain joins TRBV15 and TRBJ2-7, with D maybe TRBD1 (5 bases). Trimming pared 4 bases from V and 2 bases from J, leaving 12 bases between. Germline lookup yields CDR1 LNHNV and CDR2 YYDKDF (reference sequence). This CDR3 contains 14 residues. The CDR3 loop reads CATSITGPTYEQYF. The CDR3 DNA follows: TGTGCCACCAGCATTACAGGTCCTACCTACGAGCAGTACTTC.

The table lists this clonotype with a few counts. The chain recombines TRBV6-5 with TRBJ2-1; D is perhaps TRBD1 (5 bases). The CDR3 is 11 residues long. V was cut by 6 bases and J by 6 bases, with 6 bases left in between. Germline values: CDR1 MNHEY, CDR2 SVGAGI. For the CDR3, the DNA is TGTGCCAGCAGGGGGCCCAATGAGCAGTTCTTC. Amino acids: CASRGPNEQFF.